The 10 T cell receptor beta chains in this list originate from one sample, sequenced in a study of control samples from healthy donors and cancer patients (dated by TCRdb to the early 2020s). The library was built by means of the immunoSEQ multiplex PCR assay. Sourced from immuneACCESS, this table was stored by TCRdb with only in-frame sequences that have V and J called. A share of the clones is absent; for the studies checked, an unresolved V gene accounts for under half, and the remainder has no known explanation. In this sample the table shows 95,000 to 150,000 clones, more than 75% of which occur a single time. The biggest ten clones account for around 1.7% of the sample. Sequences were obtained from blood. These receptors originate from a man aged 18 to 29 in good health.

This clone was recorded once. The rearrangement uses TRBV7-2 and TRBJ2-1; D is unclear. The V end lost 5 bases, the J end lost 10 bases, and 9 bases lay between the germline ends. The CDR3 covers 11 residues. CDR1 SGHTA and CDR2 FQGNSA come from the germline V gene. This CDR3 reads CASSLRGEQFF. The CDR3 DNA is TGTGCCAGCAGCCTTCGAGGCGAGCAGTTCTTC.

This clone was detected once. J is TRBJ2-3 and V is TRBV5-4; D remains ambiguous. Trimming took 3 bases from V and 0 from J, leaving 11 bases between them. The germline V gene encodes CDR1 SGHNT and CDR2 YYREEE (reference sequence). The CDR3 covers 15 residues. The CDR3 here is CASSSTALSTDTQYF. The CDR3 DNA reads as TGTGCCAGCAGCTCAACCGCGCTGAGCACAGATACGCAGTATTTT.

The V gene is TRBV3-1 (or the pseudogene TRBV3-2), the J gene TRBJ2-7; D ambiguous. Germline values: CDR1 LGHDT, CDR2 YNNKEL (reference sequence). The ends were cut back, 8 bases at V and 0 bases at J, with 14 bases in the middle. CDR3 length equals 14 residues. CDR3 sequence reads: CASGNGLSSYEQYF. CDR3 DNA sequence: TGTGCCAGCGGGAACGGCTTAAGCTCCTACGAGCAGTACTTC.

The CDR3: CASSFGSYEQYF. The CDR3 DNA follows: TGTGCCAGCAGCTTCGGCAGCTACGAGCAGTACTTC. The genes are TRBV5-8 and TRBJ2-7; D is undetermined. V lost 2 bases, J lost 3 bases, and 6 bases lay in between. This CDR3 contains 12 residues. Looked up from germline, CDR1 is SGHTS and CDR2 is YDEGEE.

CDR3 nucleotide sequence: TGTGCCAGCGGCGGAACAGTCCGGGGGGGTAGCTATGGCTACACCTTC. Amino acid sequence: CASGGTVRGGSYGYTF. The chain has TRBV5-6 and TRBJ1-2; TRBD1 is a possible D gene (5 bases). The germline CDR1 and CDR2 sequences are SGHDT and YYEEEE. Between the trimmed V and J ends, which lost 7 bases and 4 bases, there was a span of 23 bases. This CDR3 contains 16 residues.

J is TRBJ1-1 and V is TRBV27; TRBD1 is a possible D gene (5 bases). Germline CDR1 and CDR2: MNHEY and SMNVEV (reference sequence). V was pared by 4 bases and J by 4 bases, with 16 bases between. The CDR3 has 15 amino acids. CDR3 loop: CASSWDASSSTEAFF. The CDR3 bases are TGTGCCAGCAGTTGGGACGCCTCAAGTTCCACTGAAGCTTTCTTT.

CDR3 sequence (DNA): TGTGCCAGCACCTCGAGCCACGAGCAGTACTTC. It translates to CASTSSHEQYF. The rearrangement uses TRBV7-9 and TRBJ2-7, with unresolved D. V was cut by 7 bases and J by 5 bases, with 9 bases left in between. The CDR3 is 11 amino acids. Germline V gives CDR1 SEHNR, CDR2 FQNEAQ (reference sequence).

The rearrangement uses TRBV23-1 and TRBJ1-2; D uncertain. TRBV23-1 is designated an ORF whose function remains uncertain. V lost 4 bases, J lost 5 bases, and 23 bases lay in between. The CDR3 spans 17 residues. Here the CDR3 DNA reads TGCGCCAGCAGTCTTCATTACTTTGCGGAGGGCCCGTATGGCTACACCTTC. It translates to CASSLHYFAEGPYGYTF.

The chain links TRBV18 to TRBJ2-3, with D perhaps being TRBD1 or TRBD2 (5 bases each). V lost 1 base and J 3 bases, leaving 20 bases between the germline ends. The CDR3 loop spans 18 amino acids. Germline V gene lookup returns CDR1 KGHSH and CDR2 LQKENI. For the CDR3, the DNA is TGTGCCAGCTCACCACGACCTAACCGCAGGGAGAAGACAGATACGCAGTATTTT. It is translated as CASSPRPNRREKTDTQYF.

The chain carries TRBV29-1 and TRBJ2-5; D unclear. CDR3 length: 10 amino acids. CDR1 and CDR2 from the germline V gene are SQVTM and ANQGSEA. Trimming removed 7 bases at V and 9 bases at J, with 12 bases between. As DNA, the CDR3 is TGCAGCGCACAGCTCGATTCCCAGTACTTC. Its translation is CSAQLDSQYF. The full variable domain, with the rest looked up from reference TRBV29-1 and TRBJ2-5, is SAVISQKPSRDICQRGTSLTIQCQVDSQVTMMFWYRQQPGQSLTLIATANQGSEATYESGFVIDKFPISRPNLTFSTLTVSNMSPEDSSIYLCSAQLDSQYFGPGTRLLVL.